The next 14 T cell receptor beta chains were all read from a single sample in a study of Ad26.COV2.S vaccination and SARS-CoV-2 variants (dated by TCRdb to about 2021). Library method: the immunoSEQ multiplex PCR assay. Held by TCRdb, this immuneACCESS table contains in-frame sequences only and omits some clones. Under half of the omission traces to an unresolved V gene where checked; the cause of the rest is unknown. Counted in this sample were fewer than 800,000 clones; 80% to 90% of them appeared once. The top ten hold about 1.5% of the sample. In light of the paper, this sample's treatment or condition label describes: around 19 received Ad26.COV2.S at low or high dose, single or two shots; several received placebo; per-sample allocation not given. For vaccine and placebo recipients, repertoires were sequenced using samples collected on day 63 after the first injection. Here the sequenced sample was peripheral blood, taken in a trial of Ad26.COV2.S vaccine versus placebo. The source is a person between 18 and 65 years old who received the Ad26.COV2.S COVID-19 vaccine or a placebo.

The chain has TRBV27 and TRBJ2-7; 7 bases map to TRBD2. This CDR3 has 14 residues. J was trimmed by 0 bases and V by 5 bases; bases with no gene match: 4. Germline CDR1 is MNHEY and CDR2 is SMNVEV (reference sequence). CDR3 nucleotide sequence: TGTGCCAGCAGTGTACGGACTAGCTCCTACGAGCAGTACTTC. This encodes CASSVRTSSYEQYF.

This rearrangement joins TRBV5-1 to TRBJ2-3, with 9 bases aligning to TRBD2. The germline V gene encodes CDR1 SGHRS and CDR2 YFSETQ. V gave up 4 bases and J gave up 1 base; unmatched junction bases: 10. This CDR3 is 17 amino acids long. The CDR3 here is CASSPDPLAGGTDTQYF. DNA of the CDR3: TGCGCCAGCAGCCCAGACCCTTTAGCGGGAGGCACAGATACGCAGTATTTT.

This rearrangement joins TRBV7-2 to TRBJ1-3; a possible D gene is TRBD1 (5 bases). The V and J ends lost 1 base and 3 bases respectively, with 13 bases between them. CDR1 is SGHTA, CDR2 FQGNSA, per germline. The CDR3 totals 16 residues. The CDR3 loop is CASSLVGRVDGNTIYF. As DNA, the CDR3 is TGTGCCAGCAGCTTAGTGGGGCGCGTGGATGGAAACACCATATATTTT.

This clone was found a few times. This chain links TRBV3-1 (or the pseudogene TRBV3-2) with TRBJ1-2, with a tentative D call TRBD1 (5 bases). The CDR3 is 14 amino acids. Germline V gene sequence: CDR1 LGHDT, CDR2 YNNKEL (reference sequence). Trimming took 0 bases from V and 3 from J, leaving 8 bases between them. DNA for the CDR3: TGTGCCAGCAGCCAAGATTGGGGGGACTATGGCTACACCTTC. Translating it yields CASSQDWGDYGYTF.

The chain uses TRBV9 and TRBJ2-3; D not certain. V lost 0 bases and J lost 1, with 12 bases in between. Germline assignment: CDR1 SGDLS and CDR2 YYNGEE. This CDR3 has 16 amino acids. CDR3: CASSVAGWYRTDTQYF. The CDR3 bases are TGTGCCAGCAGCGTAGCTGGGTGGTACCGCACAGATACGCAGTATTTT.

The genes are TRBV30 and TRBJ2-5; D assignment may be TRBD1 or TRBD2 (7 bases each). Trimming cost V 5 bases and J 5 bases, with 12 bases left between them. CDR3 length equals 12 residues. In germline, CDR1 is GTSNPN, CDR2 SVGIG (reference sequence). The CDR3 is CAWGRGPETQYF. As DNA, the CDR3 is TGTGCCTGGGGGAGGGGGCCCGAGACCCAGTACTTC.

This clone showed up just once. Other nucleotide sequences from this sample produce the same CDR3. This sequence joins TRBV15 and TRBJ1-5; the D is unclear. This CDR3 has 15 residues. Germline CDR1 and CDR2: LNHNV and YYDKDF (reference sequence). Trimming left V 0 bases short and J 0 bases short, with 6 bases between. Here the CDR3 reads CATSREGGSNQPQHF. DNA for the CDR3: TGTGCCACCAGCAGAGAGGGAGGTAGCAATCAGCCCCAGCATTTT.

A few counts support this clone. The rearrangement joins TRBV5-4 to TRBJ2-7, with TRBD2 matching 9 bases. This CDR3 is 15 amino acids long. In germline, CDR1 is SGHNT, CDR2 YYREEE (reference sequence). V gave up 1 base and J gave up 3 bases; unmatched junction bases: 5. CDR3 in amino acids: CASSLRLAGRYEQYF. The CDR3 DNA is TGTGCCAGCAGCTTGAGGCTAGCGGGGCGCTACGAGCAGTACTTC.

This chain's CDR3 is CASSSEGRGNEQFF. The CDR3 coding sequence is TGCGCCAGCAGCTCCGAAGGACGGGGAAATGAGCAGTTCTTC. The rearrangement joins TRBV5-1 to TRBJ2-1; maybe TRBD2 (5 bases). V gave up 3 bases and J gave up 7 bases, with 14 bases separating them. CDR1 and CDR2 from the germline V gene are SGHRS and YFSETQ. This CDR3 has 14 amino acids.

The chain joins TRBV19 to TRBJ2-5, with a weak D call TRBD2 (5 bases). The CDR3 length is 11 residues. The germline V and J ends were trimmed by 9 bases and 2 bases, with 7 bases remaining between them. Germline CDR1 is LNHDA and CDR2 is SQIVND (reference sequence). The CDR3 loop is CASRGQETQYF. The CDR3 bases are TGTGCCAGCAGAGGGCAAGAGACCCAGTACTTC.

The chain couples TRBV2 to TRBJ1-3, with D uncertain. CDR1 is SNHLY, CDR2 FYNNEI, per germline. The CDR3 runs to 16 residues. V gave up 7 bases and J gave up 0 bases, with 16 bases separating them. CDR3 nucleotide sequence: TGTGCCAGCAAGAAAGGAGGTAAGATCTCTGGAAACACCATATATTTT. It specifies CASKKGGKISGNTIYF.

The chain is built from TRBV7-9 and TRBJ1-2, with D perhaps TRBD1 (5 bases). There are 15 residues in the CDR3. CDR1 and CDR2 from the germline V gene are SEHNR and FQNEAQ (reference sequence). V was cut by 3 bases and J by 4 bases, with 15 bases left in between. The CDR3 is CASSFGRGEVYGYTF. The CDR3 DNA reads TGTGCCAGCAGCTTTGGTCGGGGGGAGGTCTATGGCTACACCTTC.

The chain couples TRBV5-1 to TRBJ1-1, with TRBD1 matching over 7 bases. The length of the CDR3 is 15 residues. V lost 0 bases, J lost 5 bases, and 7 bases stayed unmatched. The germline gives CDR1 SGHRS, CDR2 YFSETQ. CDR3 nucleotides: TGCGCCAGCAGCTTGGTCCCCGCAGGGGGAACTGAAGCTTTCTTT. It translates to CASSLVPAGGTEAFF.

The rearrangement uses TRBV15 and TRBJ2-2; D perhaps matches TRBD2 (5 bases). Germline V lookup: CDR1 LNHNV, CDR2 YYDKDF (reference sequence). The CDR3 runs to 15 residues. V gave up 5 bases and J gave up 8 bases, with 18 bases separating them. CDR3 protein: CATSDQTGMRGELFF. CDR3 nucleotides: TGTGCCACCAGCGACCAAACGGGGATGAGAGGGGAGCTGTTTTTT.